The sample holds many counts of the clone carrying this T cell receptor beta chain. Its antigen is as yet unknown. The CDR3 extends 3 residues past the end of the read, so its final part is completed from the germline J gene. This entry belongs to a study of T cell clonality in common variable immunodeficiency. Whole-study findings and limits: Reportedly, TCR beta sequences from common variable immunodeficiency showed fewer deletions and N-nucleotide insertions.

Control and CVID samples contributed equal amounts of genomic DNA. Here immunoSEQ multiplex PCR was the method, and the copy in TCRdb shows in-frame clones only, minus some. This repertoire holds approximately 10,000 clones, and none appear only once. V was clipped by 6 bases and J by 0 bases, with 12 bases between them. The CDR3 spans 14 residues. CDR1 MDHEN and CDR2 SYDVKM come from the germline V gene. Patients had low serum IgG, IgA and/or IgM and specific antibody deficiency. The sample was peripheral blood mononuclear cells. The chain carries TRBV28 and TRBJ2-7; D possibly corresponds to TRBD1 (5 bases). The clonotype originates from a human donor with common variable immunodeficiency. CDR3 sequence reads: CASRLDTSSYEQYF. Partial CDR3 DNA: TGTGCCAGCAGACTGGACACCAGCTCCTACGAG.